This entry concerns a single T cell receptor (beta chain). Its cognate antigen is unknown. PCR primers comprised 60 Vbeta and 13 Jbeta primers. Profiled with immunoSEQ multiplex PCR; TCRdb holds only in-frame clones, not every one. The sample includes approximately 140,000 clones, around 80% seen only once; the top ten take roughly 3.2%. The data were obtained in a study of cytomegalovirus exposure and HLA in healthy donors. Study-wide points: A classifier reportedly called cytomegalovirus status with high sensitivity and specificity. More clonal expansion characterized HLA-associated TCR beta chains than equally common others in a later analysis.

The sequenced sample consisted of PBMCs. This TCR was recovered from a man aged 18-30 years in good health and CMV-seropositive.

The CDR3 nucleotides read TGTGCCAGCAGTCCAGCGACAGGGTTGAATGAGCAGTTCTTC. Translated: CASSPATGLNEQFF. The J gene is TRBJ2-1, the V gene TRBV6-5; TRBD1 agrees at 7 bases. Germline CDR1 reads MNHEY; CDR2 reads SVGAGI. The V gene end was trimmed by 5 bases and the J gene end by 7 bases; junction bases not matched to a gene: 8. CDR3 length: 14 amino acids.